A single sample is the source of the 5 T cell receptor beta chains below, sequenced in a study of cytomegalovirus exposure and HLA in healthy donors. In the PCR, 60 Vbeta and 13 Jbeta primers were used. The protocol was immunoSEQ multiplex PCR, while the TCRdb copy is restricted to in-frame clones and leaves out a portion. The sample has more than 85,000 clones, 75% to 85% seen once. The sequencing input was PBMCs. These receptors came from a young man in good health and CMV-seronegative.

CDR3 loop: CASSLYHWEQYF. The CDR3 region has the DNA TGTGCCAGCAGCCTCTACCATTGGGAGCAGTACTTC. This chain links TRBV28 with TRBJ2-7; no clear D gene. The V and J ends lost 6 bases and 7 bases respectively, with 13 bases between them. Looked up from germline, CDR1 is MDHEN and CDR2 is SYDVKM. The CDR3 loop spans 12 amino acids.

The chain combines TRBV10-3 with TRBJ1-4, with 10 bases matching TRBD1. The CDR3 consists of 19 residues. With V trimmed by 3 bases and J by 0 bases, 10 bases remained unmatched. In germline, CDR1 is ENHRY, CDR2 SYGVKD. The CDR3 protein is CAISEGGQGSNPTNEKLFF. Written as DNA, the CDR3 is TGTGCCATCAGTGAAGGGGGACAGGGGAGTAATCCAACTAATGAAAAACTGTTTTTT.

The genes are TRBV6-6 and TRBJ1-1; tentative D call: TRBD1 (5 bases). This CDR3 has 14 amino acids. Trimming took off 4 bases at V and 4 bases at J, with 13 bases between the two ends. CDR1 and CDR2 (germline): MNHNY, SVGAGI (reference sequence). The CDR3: CASSSQGVLTEAFF. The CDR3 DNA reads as TGTGCCAGCAGTTCCCAGGGCGTACTCACTGAAGCTTTCTTT.

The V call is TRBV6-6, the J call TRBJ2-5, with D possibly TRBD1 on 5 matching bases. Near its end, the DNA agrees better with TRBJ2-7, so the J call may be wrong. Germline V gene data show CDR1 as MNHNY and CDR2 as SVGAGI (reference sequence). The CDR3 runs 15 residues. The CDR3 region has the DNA TGTGCCAGCAGAGAAAGGACACGACGTACCTACGAGCAGTACTTC. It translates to CASRERTRRTYEQYF.

CDR3 sequence (DNA): TGTGCCAGCTCACCACGGACAGGGGATTTGACTTTCTTT. Protein: CASSPRTGDLTFF. The gene calls are TRBV18 and TRBJ1-1, with 9 bases that match TRBD1. J gave up 12 bases and V 1 base, and 6 bases lay outside the gene matches. The germline gives CDR1 KGHSH, CDR2 LQKENI. CDR3 length equals 13 residues.